This T cell receptor beta chain was sequenced during a study of cytomegalovirus exposure and HLA in healthy donors. Study results and caveats: Three CMV-associated chains proved CMV antigen-specific in vitro. In a later analysis, a missense DCLRE1C variant was linked to TCR beta V- and J-gene trimming. Immune exposure data for these donors was limited to CMV serostatus. Most likely, a cluster of highly shared sequence variants arose as a sequencing artifact.

As concerns this clone: The antigen is unknown.

Amplification used 60 Vbeta primers and 13 Jbeta primers. The repertoire was sequenced with immunoSEQ multiplex PCR; TCRdb's copy has only in-frame clones and lacks some. This table has 150,000 to 180,000 clones, roughly 83% appearing once. This TCR came from a man younger than 45 in good health and CMV-seropositive. The source material was PBMCs.

The CDR3 loop reads CASSPGSNTGELFF. In DNA form, the CDR3 reads TGTGCCAGTTCGCCCGGGTCTAACACCGGGGAGCTGTTTTTT. The chain is built from TRBV18 and TRBJ2-2; D not resolved. The ends were cut back, 9 bases at V and 2 bases at J, with 13 bases in the middle. CDR3 size: 14 residues. Germline V gene data show CDR1 as KGHSH and CDR2 as LQKENI. Looking up the rest from reference TRBV18 and TRBJ2-2 gives the full variable domain: NAGVMQNPRHLVRRRGQEARLRCSPMKGHSHVYWYRQLPEEGLKFMVYLQKENIIDESGMPKERFSAEFPKEGPSILRIQQVVRGDSAAYFCASSPGSNTGELFFGEGSRLTVL.